This TCR beta chain was captured in a study of T cells in Graves' hyperthyroidism and ophthalmopathy. CDR3 length: 15 amino acids. V lost 0 bases and J 4 bases, leaving 13 bases between the germline ends. The V gene's germline CDR1 is DFQATT and CDR2 SNEGSKA (reference sequence). This clonotype showed up just a few times. Amplification targeted TCR beta CDR3 regions from RNA transcripts. Carried out on the TCR CDR3, a first-round RT-PCR used the HTBI primer set. Using its own MiXCR run on the multiplex PCR reads, TCRdb lists one record per CDR3 protein. The top ten clones hold about 31% of a sample with over 500,000 distinct CDR3 sequences, 15% to 20% of them seen once.

Source material: blood. The TCR was taken from a woman younger than 45 with Graves' ophthalmopathy. This chain links TRBV20-1 with TRBJ1-3; possible D gene TRBD1, 5 bases. The CDR3 coding sequence is TGCAGTGCTAGAGATGGGGGGAGCGCCGGAAACACCATATATTTT. Its translation is CSARDGGSAGNTIYF.